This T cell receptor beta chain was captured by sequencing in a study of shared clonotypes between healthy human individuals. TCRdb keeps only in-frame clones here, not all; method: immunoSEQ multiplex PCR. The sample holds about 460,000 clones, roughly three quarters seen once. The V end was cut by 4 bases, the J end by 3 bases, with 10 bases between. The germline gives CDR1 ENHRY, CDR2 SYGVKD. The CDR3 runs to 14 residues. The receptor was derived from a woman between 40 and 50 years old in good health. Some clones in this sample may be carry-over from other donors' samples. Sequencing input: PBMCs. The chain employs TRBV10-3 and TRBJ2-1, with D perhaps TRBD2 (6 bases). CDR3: CAISVVADYNEQFF. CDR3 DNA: TGTGCCATCAGTGTGGTAGCGGACTACAATGAGCAGTTCTTC.